Following are 16 T cell receptor beta chains from one sample sequenced in a study of blood T cell repertoires in COVID-19. Sequencing was performed with immunoSEQ multiplex PCR; in TCRdb, only in-frame clones are kept and a portion is missing. The sample yields 85,000 to 100,000 clones, about four fifths seen once. Sequenced input: peripheral blood. The origin of the receptors is a woman older than 75 with active or convalescent COVID-19.

Concerning this clone: Germline and junction disagree at one end, which may indicate a read error. CDR3 sequence (DNA): TGTGCCAGCCGGGGGGAGTTTGTAGGGGATACGCAGTATTTT. Its translation: CASRGEFVGDTQYF. This chain links TRBV5-1 with TRBJ2-3, with 7 nucleotides matching TRBD2. Germline-derived CDR1 and CDR2 are SGHRS and YFSETQ. The length of the CDR3 is 14 residues.

The chain carries TRBV14 and TRBJ2-5; a possible D gene is TRBD1 (5 bases). Germline CDR1 SGHDN, CDR2 FVKESK. Trimming took 0 bases from V and 5 from J, leaving 25 bases between them. The CDR3 runs 19 residues. Here the CDR3 DNA reads TGTGCCAGCAGCCAAGAGGGGCGGCGACGTCTCTTGCCCTCGGAGACCCAGTACTTC. Encoded protein: CASSQEGRRRLLPSETQYF.

The chain has TRBV12-3 or TRBV12-4 and TRBJ2-5; 12 nucleotides match TRBD2. CDR3 length: 13 amino acids. The junction had 1 base not matched to a gene; V was cut back by 6 bases and J by 5 bases. The CDR3 protein is CASRLAGGETQYF. CDR3 coding DNA: TGTGCCAGCAGACTAGCGGGAGGCGAGACCCAGTACTTC.

The rearrangement joins TRBV6-5 to TRBJ2-7, with 12 bases matching TRBD1. Germline CDR1 is MNHEY and CDR2 is SVGAGI. The V segment lost 2 bases and the J segment 6 bases; nucleotides outside the gene matches: 8. The CDR3 is made up of 16 amino acids. CDR3: CASSYSPRDRGPEQYF. The CDR3 coding sequence is TGTGCCAGCAGTTACAGTCCCCGGGACAGGGGGCCCGAGCAGTACTTC.

The V gene is TRBV10-3, the J gene TRBJ1-2; 7 bases agree with TRBD1. The CDR3 length is 12 residues. Germline CDR1 is ENHRY and CDR2 is SYGVKD. After removal of 10 bases from V and 6 bases from J, the junction contained 8 bases not matched to a gene. The CDR3 nucleotides are TGTGCCACCCAGGGGGGACTTAATGGCTACACCTTC. Protein sequence: CATQGGLNGYTF.

The CDR3 spells CASSQDPASGRILYF. In DNA, the CDR3 is TGTGCCAGCAGCCAAGATCCAGCTAGCGGGAGAATATTGTACTTC. The chain uses TRBV14 and TRBJ2-7; 10 bases align to TRBD2. V was pared by 0 bases and J by 12 bases, with 11 bases of the junction left unmatched. The CDR3 has 15 residues. CDR1 is SGHDN and CDR2 is FVKESK in the germline V gene. Looking up the rest from reference TRBV14 and TRBJ2-7 gives the full variable domain: EAGVTQFPSHSVIEKGQTVTLRCDPISGHDNLYWYRRVMGKEIKFLLHFVKESKQDESGMPNNRFLAERTGGTYSTLKVQPAELEDSGVYFCASSQDPASGRILYFGPGTRLTVT.

The CDR3 loop reads CASSIEGAGNTEAFF. Written as DNA, the CDR3 is TGTGCCAGTAGTATCGAGGGGGCTGGGAACACTGAAGCTTTCTTT. The chain carries TRBV19 and TRBJ1-1; 7 bases agree with TRBD1. The CDR3 is made up of 15 amino acids. Per germline, CDR1 LNHDA and CDR2 SQIVND (reference sequence). Germline trimming cut 3 bases from V and 1 base from J; bases unmatched to any gene: 5.

In its sample, this clone was seen a few times. The chain recombines TRBV18 with TRBJ2-7; D unresolved. The germline V and J ends were trimmed by 3 bases and 3 bases, with 9 bases remaining between them. The germline CDR1 and CDR2 sequences are KGHSH and LQKENI. The CDR3 runs 13 residues. CDR3 nucleotide sequence: TGTGCCAGCTCACCTGAAGCCGGCTACGAGCAGTACTTC. Translated, it gives CASSPEAGYEQYF. The full variable domain, with the rest looked up from reference TRBV18 and TRBJ2-7, is NAGVMQNPRHLVRRRGQEARLRCSPMKGHSHVYWYRQLPEEGLKFMVYLQKENIIDESGMPKERFSAEFPKEGPSILRIQQVVRGDSAAYFCASSPEAGYEQYFGPGTRLTVT.

This clone was seen only a few times. V and J are TRBV19 and TRBJ1-3; D remains ambiguous. Germline V gene lookup returns CDR1 LNHDA and CDR2 SQIVND (reference sequence). CDR3 length: 16 amino acids. Trimming cost V 0 bases and J 0 bases, with 9 bases left between them. CDR3 sequence: CASSIDAELSGNTIYF. The CDR3 nucleotides read TGTGCCAGTAGTATAGATGCGGAACTCTCTGGAAACACCATATATTTT.

The rearrangement uses TRBV28 and TRBJ2-5; 7 bases agree with TRBD2. This CDR3 is 17 amino acids long. Germline loops: CDR1 MDHEN, CDR2 SYDVKM. Trimming removed 7 bases from V and 1 base from J; junction bases left unmatched: 15. DNA of the CDR3: TGTGCCAGCACTCCCTTGGGGGGGAACAACCTCCAAGAGACCCAGTACTTC. Protein: CASTPLGGNNLQETQYF.

The J gene is TRBJ2-3, the V gene TRBV27; D unclear. Germline CDR1 reads MNHEY; CDR2 reads SMNVEV (reference sequence). The CDR3 spans 13 residues. Trimming removed 3 bases at V and 2 bases at J, with 6 bases between. The CDR3 sequence is CASSFANTDTQYF. For the CDR3, the DNA is TGTGCCAGCAGTTTCGCTAACACAGATACGCAGTATTTT.

The chain combines TRBV24-1 with TRBJ2-6; weak D call: TRBD1 (6 bases). The CDR3 consists of 16 residues. The V end was cut by 3 bases, the J end by 1 base, with 9 bases between. Per the germline V gene, CDR1 is KGHDR and CDR2 is SFDVKD. DNA for the CDR3: TGTGCCACCAGTGATCCACAGGGATCTGGGGCCAACGTCCTGACTTTC. Translated, it gives CATSDPQGSGANVLTF.

The rearrangement links TRBV12-3 or TRBV12-4 to TRBJ2-1, with D perhaps TRBD2 (6 bases). The V end lost 0 bases, the J end lost 6 bases, and 6 bases lay between the germline ends. There are 13 residues in the CDR3. The CDR3 reads CASSLATSNEQFF. The CDR3 DNA sequence: TGTGCCAGCAGTTTAGCGACTAGCAATGAGCAGTTCTTC.

This chain joins TRBV6-5 and TRBJ2-2; TRBD2 is a possible D gene (6 bases). With 7 bases removed from V and 6 bases from J, the gap between germline ends came to 9 bases. CDR3 length: 12 residues. The germline CDR1 and CDR2 sequences are MNHEY and SVGAGI. CDR3 DNA: TGTGCCAGCACCCCGGGAGCCGGGGAGCTGTTTTTT. Its translation: CASTPGAGELFF.

The chain uses TRBV7-9 and TRBJ2-1; 7 bases are shared with TRBD2. Germline CDR1 is SEHNR and CDR2 is FQNEAQ (reference sequence). V shed 3 bases and J 7 bases; nucleotides not matched to a gene: 9. CDR3 size: 15 residues. The CDR3, as DNA: TGTGCCAGCAGCTTGGGGAGGGCTCCAGGGAATGAGCAGTTCTTC. Protein product: CASSLGRAPGNEQFF.

The chain has TRBV11-2 and TRBJ2-7, with a possible D match to TRBD1 (6 bases). This CDR3 spans 13 amino acids. V lost 2 bases to trimming and J lost 6 bases, with 11 bases between them. Per germline, CDR1 SGHAT and CDR2 FQNNGV. The CDR3 reads CASSLRQGTEQYF. The CDR3 DNA follows: TGTGCCAGCAGCTTAAGGCAGGGGACCGAGCAGTACTTC.